This T cell receptor beta chain was captured by sequencing in a study of T-cell reconstitution after alpha-beta-depleted transplantation in children. Overall study findings and caveats: Most T-cell counts and diversity one year after the transplant came from T cells that were newly produced. The study reportedly traced alpha-beta T cells about two months after transplant to several hundred expanded graft clones.

The authors prepared the TCRbeta library with unique molecular identifiers. Each CDR3 protein is one row after TCRdb ran MiXCR on the PCR reads. The sample lists around 120,000 distinct CDR3 sequences, roughly 23% seen once, with more than 9% in the top ten. The sample holds many counts of this clonotype. What it recognizes is unknown. The ends lost 7 bases at V and 3 bases at J; junction bases unmatched: 3. Per germline, CDR1 MNHNS and CDR2 SASEGT. The CDR3 extends over 15 amino acids. Sequencing was performed on PBMCs, mostly from graft donor cells, taken 180 days after TCRalphabeta/CD19-depleted stem cell transplant. The chain combines TRBV6-1 with TRBJ2-1, with 13 bases identical to TRBD2. The sequence derives from a male patient between 2 and 9 years old who had a stem cell transplant for chronic granulomatous disease, so the T cells may come from the graft donor. The CDR3 nucleotides are TGTGCCAGCACCCGGACTAGCGGGGGCTACAATGAGCAGTTCTTC. Its translation is CASTRTSGGYNEQFF.